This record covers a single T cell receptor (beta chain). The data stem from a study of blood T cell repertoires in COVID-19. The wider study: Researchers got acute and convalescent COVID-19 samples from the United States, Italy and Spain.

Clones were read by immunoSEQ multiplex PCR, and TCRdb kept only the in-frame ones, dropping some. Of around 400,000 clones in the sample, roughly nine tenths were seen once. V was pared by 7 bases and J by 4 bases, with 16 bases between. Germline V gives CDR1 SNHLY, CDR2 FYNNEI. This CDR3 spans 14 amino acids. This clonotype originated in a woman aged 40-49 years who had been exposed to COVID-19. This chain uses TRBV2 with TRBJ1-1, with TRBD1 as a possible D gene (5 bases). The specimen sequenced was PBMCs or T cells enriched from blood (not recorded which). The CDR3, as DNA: TGTGCCAGCACGGTCAAGGGGTCGGGCACTGAAGCTTTCTTT. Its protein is CASTVKGSGTEAFF.